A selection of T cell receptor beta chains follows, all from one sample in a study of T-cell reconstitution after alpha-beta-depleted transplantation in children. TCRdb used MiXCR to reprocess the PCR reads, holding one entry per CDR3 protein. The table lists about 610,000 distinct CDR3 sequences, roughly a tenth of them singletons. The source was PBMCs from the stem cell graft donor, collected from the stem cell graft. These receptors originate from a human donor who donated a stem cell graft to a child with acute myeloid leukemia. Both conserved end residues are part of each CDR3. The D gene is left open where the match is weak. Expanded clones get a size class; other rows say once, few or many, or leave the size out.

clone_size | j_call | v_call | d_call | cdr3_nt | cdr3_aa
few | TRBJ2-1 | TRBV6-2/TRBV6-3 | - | TGTGCCAGCAGTTACGGGGATCTCTCCTACAATGAGCAGTTCTTC | CASSYGDLSYNEQFF
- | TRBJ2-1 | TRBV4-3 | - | TGCGCCAGCAGCCACGAAAGGCTCAATGAGCAGTTCTTC | CASSHERLNEQFF
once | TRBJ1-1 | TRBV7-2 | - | TGTGCCAGCAGCCGGGCCGGCGCTGAAGCTTTCTTT | CASSRAGAEAFF
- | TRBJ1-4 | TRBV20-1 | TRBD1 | TGCAGTGCTAGAGATAGGGGGCTGAGTAATGAAAAACTGTTTTTT | CSARDRGLSNEKLFF
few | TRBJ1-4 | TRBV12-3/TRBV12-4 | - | TGTGCCAGCATTCTAGGGCTTGGCGTCGGAAAACTGTTTTTT | CASILGLGVGKLFF
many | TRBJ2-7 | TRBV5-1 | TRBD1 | TGCGCCAGCAGCTCGGCGGGACAGGGGATCCACGAGCAGTACTTC | CASSSAGQGIHEQYF
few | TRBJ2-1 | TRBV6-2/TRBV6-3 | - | TGTGCCAGCAGTCTCATCGGGACTCGCCTCGAGAGCTCCTACAATGAGCAGTTCTTC | CASSLIGTRLESSYNEQFF
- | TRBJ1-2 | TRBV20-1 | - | TGCAGTGCTGCGGCCGGCTACACCTTC | CSAAAGYTF
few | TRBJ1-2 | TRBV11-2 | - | TGTGCCAGCAGCTTAGTGGACAGTAACTATGGCTACACCTTC | CASSLVDSNYGYTF
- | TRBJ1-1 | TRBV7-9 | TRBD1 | TGTGCCAGCAGCTGGGAGGGACAGAGGAACACTGAAGCTTTCTTT | CASSWEGQRNTEAFF
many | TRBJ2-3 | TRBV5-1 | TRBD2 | TGCGCCAGCAGCTTAAGCGGGAGGACCGGAGATACGCAGTATTTT | CASSLSGRTGDTQYF
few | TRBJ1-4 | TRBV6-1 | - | TGTGCCAGCAGGGAGGGTTCAACTAATGAAAAACTGTTTTTT | CASREGSTNEKLFF
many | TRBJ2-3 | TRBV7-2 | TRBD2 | TGTGCCAGCAGCCTAAGACTAGCGGGAGCCCCAGATACGCAGTATTTT | CASSLRLAGAPDTQYF
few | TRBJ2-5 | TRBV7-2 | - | TGTGCCAGCAGCGCGACTAGGACTTCCAAGTCGACCCAGTACTTC | CASSATRTSKSTQYF
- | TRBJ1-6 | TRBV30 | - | TGTGCCTGGACGGGGGGGATGGATTCACCCCTCCACTTT | CAWTGGMDSPLHF
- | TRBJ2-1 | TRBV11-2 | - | TGTGCCAGCAGCTTAATCCGATACAATGAGCAGTTCTTC | CASSLIRYNEQFF
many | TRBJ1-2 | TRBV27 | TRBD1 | TGTGCCAGCAGGGAGACAGGGGGCGGCTATGGCTACACCTTC | CASRETGGGYGYTF
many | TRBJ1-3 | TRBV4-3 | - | TGCGCCAGCAGCCACCTCCTTACAGGGAGCTCTGGAAACACCATATATTTT | CASSHLLTGSSGNTIYF
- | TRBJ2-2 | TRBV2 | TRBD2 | TGTGCCAGCAGTGAAGCGCTGGGACTAGCGGGAGCTCACGGGGAGCTGTTTTTT | CASSEALGLAGAHGELFF
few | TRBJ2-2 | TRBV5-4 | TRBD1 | TGTGCCAGCAGCTTCGGGACAGGGACCACCGGGGAGCTGTTTTTT | CASSFGTGTTGELFF
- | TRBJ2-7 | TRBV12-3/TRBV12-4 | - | TGTGCCAGCAGTCCGTCACAGGGTATTGTTTTCGAGCAGTACTTC | CASSPSQGIVFEQYF
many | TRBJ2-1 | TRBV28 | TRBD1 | TGTGCCAGCAGTCCTTCCGGACAGGGGGGGTACAATGAGCAGTTCTTC | CASSPSGQGGYNEQFF
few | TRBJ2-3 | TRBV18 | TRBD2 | TGTGCCAGCTCACCGGTCCTAGCGGGAGCCACTGGGTATTTT | CASSPVLAGATGYF
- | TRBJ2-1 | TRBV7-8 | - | TGTGCCAGCAGCATAGCGGTCCTAGGGGGAATCTACAATGAGCAGTTCTTC | CASSIAVLGGIYNEQFF
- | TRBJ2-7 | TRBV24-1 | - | TGTGCCACCAGTGACCGTTCCCGTGGAGAGCAGTACTTC | CATSDRSRGEQYF
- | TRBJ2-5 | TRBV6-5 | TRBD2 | TGTGCCAGCAGTTCCATAGCGGGAGTCCAAGAGACCCAGTACTTC | CASSSIAGVQETQYF
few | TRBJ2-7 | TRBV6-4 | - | TGTGCCAGCAGTGAAGGTCTCCAAGTACCCGAGCAGTACTTC | CASSEGLQVPEQYF
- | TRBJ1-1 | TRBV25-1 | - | TGTGCCAGCAGTACAGGGACGCGGACTGAAGCTTTCTTT | CASSTGTRTEAFF
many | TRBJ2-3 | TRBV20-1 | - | TGCAGTGTGGACAGTCGCACAGATACGCAGTATTTT | CSVDSRTDTQYF
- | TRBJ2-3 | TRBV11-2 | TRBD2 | TGTGCCAGCAGCTTAGATCGTCGGGTGCGGGAGGGCGGTACGCAGTATTTT | CASSLDRRVREGGTQYF
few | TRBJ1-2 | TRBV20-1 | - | TGCAGTGCCGGGACATCCTATGGCTACACCTTC | CSAGTSYGYTF
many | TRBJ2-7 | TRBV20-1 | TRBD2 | TGCAGTGCTAGAGGGGTACTAGCGGGAGGCCTTAAAGCCTACGAGCAGTACTTC | CSARGVLAGGLKAYEQYF
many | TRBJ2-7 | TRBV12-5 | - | TGTGCTAGTGCCCTCGACAGATCCTACGAGCAGTACTTC | CASALDRSYEQYF
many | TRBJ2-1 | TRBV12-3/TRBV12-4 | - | TGTGCCAGCAGTTTGGTAGGGGGCTCCTACAATGAGCAGTTCTTC | CASSLVGGSYNEQFF
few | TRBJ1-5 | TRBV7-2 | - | TGTGCCAGCAGCTTAGACACCCGCAGTCAGCCCCAGCATTTT | CASSLDTRSQPQHF
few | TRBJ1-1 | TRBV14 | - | TGTGCCAGCAGCCATGAGATGAACACTGAAGCTTTCTTT | CASSHEMNTEAFF
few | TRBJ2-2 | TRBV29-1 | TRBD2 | TGCAGCGTGGGACTAGCGGGAGAGGCCGGGGAGCTGTTTTTT | CSVGLAGEAGELFF
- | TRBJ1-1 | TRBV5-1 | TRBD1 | TGCGCCAGCAGCCTGGACGGACAGGGTACTGAAGCTTTCTTT | CASSLDGQGTEAFF
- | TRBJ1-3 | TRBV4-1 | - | TGCGCCAGCAGCCAAGATTATGACAGAGTATCACCATCTGGAAACACCATATATTTT | CASSQDYDRVSPSGNTIYF
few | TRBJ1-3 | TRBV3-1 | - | TGTGCCAGCAGATACAATGACAGGAACACCATATATTTT | CASRYNDRNTIYF
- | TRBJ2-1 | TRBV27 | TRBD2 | TGTGCCAGCAGTTTACCCGGACTAGCGGAGTTCTTC | CASSLPGLAEFF
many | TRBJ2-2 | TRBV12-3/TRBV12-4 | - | TGTGCCAGCAGTTTAGCCAGGGGCCCCGGAGAGCTGTTTTTT | CASSLARGPGELFF
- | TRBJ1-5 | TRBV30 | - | TGTGCCTGGAACACCGGAGGGATCAGCACCCAGCATTTT | CAWNTGGISTQHF
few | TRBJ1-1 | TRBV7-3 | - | TGTGCCAGCAGCTTGGGGGGAGCAGGTGACACTGAAGCTTTCTTT | CASSLGGAGDTEAFF
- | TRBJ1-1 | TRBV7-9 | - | TGTGCCAGCAGCAGCACAGGGCCGGTGGGGCAAAACACTGAAGCTTTCTTT | CASSSTGPVGQNTEAFF
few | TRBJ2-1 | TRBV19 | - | TGTGCCAGTAGTATTCGGGGGACCAACAATGAGCAGTTCTTC | CASSIRGTNNEQFF
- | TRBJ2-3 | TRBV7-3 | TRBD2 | TGTGCCAGCAGCCCCGTAGCGGGAGGGCCGAGAACAGATACGCAGTATTTT | CASSPVAGGPRTDTQYF
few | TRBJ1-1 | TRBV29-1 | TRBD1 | TGCAGCGCCGGCAAGGGGGCGAACACTGAAGCTTTCTTT | CSAGKGANTEAFF
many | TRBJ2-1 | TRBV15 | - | TGTGCCACCAGCAGACTAGCGACGGGTGAGCAGTTCTTC | CATSRLATGEQFF
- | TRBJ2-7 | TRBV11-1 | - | TGTGCCAGCAGCTTAGCGCTGGCTGTTGGAGCCTACGAGCAGTACTTC | CASSLALAVGAYEQYF
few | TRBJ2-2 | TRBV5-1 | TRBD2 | TGCGCCAGCAGCGTCGGGACTAGCGGGAGGGCCAAGGTCACCGGGGAGCTGTTTTTT | CASSVGTSGRAKVTGELFF
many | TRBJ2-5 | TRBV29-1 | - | TGCAGCACCCAGCCCGGGGGAAGGGGAGAGACCCAGTACTTC | CSTQPGGRGETQYF
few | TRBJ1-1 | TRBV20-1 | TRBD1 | TGCAGTGCTAGAGATCGTAGACAGGGGCTGATAGGAATGAACACTGAAGCTTTCTTT | CSARDRRQGLIGMNTEAFF
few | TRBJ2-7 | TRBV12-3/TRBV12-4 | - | TGTGCCAGCAAGGCGAGAAGCTCCTACGAGCAGTACTTC | CASKARSSYEQYF
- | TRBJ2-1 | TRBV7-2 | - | TGTGCTGACCGCCCAGGGCCCTACAATGAGCAGTTCTTC | CADRPGPYNEQFF
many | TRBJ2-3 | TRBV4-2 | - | TGTGCCAGCAGCCAAGAGAGTTCATATACAGATACGCAGTATTTT | CASSQESSYTDTQYF
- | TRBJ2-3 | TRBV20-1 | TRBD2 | TGCAGTGCTAGAGCGGGAGGTGGAGATACGCAGTATTTT | CSARAGGGDTQYF
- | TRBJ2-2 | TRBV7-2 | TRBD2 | TGTGCCAGCGGAATCCGGTCGGGAGGGCCGGCCGGGGAGCTGTTTTTT | CASGIRSGGPAGELFF
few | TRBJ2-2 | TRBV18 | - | TGTGCCAGCTCACCATCGGGCGGGAATCGTGTCACCGGGGAGCTGTTTTTT | CASSPSGGNRVTGELFF